This is a list of T cell receptor beta chains from one sample in a study of vaccination effects on CD4 cells after COVID-19. The antigens of these receptors remain unknown. TCRdb's copy holds only in-frame clones and misses some; the assay was immunoSEQ multiplex PCR. The top ten clones hold around 4% of a sample with 45,000 to 65,000 clones, approximately 80% of them seen once. Source: CD4+ T cells from PBMCs cultured without peptide, taken after COVID-19 vaccination. The receptors originated from a human donor who received a COVID-19 vaccine. Each CDR3 is given with its conserved first and last residue. The D gene is left open where the match is weak. Clone size appears in some rows only: once, few, many, or a class for an expanded clone.

v_gene: TRBV18
abundance: few
j_gene: TRBJ2-4
d_gene: TRBD1
CDR3aa: CASSQTGGDKNIQYF
CDR3nt: TGTGCCAGCTCGCAGACAGGGGGCGACAAAAACATTCAGTACTTC

v_gene: TRBV7-9
abundance: NA
j_gene: TRBJ1-2
d_gene: NA
CDR3aa: CASTPALYGYTF
CDR3nt: TGTGCCAGCACCCCAGCCCTTTATGGCTACACCTTC

v_gene: TRBV19
abundance: NA
j_gene: TRBJ1-2
d_gene: NA
CDR3aa: CASSPDRTYGYTF
CDR3nt: TGTGCCAGTAGTCCCGACAGGACCTATGGCTACACCTTC

v_gene: TRBV5-5
abundance: NA
j_gene: TRBJ2-1
d_gene: NA
CDR3aa: CASSLMGEAYNEQFF
CDR3nt: TGTGCCAGCAGCTTGATGGGGGAGGCTTACAATGAGCAGTTCTTC

v_gene: TRBV27
abundance: NA
j_gene: TRBJ1-5
d_gene: TRBD1
CDR3aa: CASSLGTGGVSGNQPQHF
CDR3nt: TGTGCCAGCAGTTTGGGGACAGGGGGCGTAAGTGGCAATCAGCCCCAGCATTTT

v_gene: TRBV9
abundance: NA
j_gene: TRBJ1-6
d_gene: NA
CDR3aa: CASSKTVDNSPLHF
CDR3nt: TGTGCCAGCAGCAAGACAGTTGATAATTCACCCCTCCACTTT

v_gene: TRBV7-7
abundance: NA
j_gene: TRBJ2-7
d_gene: NA
CDR3aa: CASKLGYEQYF
CDR3nt: TGTGCTAGCAAACTGGGCTACGAGCAGTACTTC

v_gene: TRBV6-5
abundance: NA
j_gene: TRBJ1-3
d_gene: NA
CDR3aa: CASTLRGSGNTIYF
CDR3nt: TGTGCCAGCACCCTGAGGGGTTCTGGAAACACCATATATTTT

v_gene: TRBV10-3
abundance: NA
j_gene: TRBJ1-5
d_gene: NA
CDR3aa: CAIRGQSNQPQHF
CDR3nt: TGTGCCATCAGAGGACAGAGCAATCAGCCCCAGCATTTT

v_gene: TRBV7-9
abundance: few
j_gene: TRBJ2-5
d_gene: NA
CDR3aa: CASSLRAGGGETQYF
CDR3nt: TGTGCCAGCAGCTTAAGGGCAGGGGGAGGGGAGACCCAGTACTTC

v_gene: TRBV19
abundance: NA
j_gene: TRBJ1-2
d_gene: NA
CDR3aa: CASNGGTPYGYTF
CDR3nt: TGTGCCAGTAATGGGGGGACTCCCTATGGCTACACCTTC

v_gene: TRBV6-5
abundance: NA
j_gene: TRBJ1-1
d_gene: NA
CDR3aa: CASSSTRGGVNTEAFF
CDR3nt: TGTGCCAGCAGTTCGACCCGGGGCGGCGTGAACACTGAAGCTTTCTTT

v_gene: TRBV27
abundance: NA
j_gene: TRBJ2-7
d_gene: TRBD2
CDR3aa: CASSRLADSYEQYF
CDR3nt: TGTGCCAGCAGCCGACTAGCGGACTCCTACGAGCAGTACTTC

v_gene: TRBV5-1
abundance: NA
j_gene: TRBJ2-5
d_gene: NA
CDR3aa: CASSSGRARETQYF
CDR3nt: TGCGCCAGCAGCTCCGGACGGGCTCGGGAGACCCAGTACTTC

v_gene: TRBV5-1
abundance: NA
j_gene: TRBJ1-6
d_gene: NA
CDR3aa: CASSLGGGHSPLHF
CDR3nt: TGCGCCAGCAGCTTGGGCGGGGGGCATTCACCCCTCCACTTT

v_gene: TRBV2
abundance: NA
j_gene: TRBJ2-2
d_gene: NA
CDR3aa: CASGLTLNTGELFF
CDR3nt: TGTGCCAGCGGTCTGACCCTTAACACCGGGGAGCTGTTTTTT

v_gene: TRBV29-1
abundance: few
j_gene: TRBJ1-2
d_gene: NA
CDR3aa: CSVEGGTF
CDR3nt: TGCAGCGTTGAGGGTGGAACCTTC

v_gene: TRBV19
abundance: NA
j_gene: TRBJ2-1
d_gene: NA
CDR3aa: CASSIESGSYNEQFF
CDR3nt: TGTGCCAGTAGTATAGAAAGCGGGTCCTACAATGAGCAGTTCTTC

v_gene: TRBV4-1
abundance: NA
j_gene: TRBJ1-2
d_gene: TRBD1
CDR3aa: CASSQNLDRSIYGYTF
CDR3nt: TGCGCCAGCAGCCAAAATTTGGACAGGAGCATCTATGGCTACACCTTC

v_gene: TRBV18
abundance: once
j_gene: TRBJ1-5
d_gene: TRBD1
CDR3aa: CASSPPGTGVSNQPQHF
CDR3nt: TGTGCCAGCTCACCACCCGGGACAGGGGTATCAAATCAGCCCCAGCATTTT

v_gene: TRBV4-2
abundance: NA
j_gene: TRBJ2-1
d_gene: TRBD2
CDR3aa: CASSLSTSGISYNEQFF
CDR3nt: TGTGCCAGCAGCCTCAGCACTAGCGGGATTTCCTACAATGAGCAGTTCTTC

v_gene: TRBV19
abundance: NA
j_gene: TRBJ2-5
d_gene: TRBD1
CDR3aa: CASSLSWIRGETQYF
CDR3nt: TGTGCCAGTAGTCTTAGTTGGATCAGGGGGGAGACCCAGTACTTC

v_gene: TRBV2
abundance: NA
j_gene: TRBJ1-6
d_gene: NA
CDR3aa: CASSDTRPHSPLHF
CDR3nt: TGTGCCAGCAGTGACACTAGGCCGCATTCACCCCTCCACTTT

v_gene: TRBV12-3/TRBV12-4
abundance: NA
j_gene: TRBJ1-3
d_gene: NA
CDR3aa: CASAGPGNTIYF
CDR3nt: TGTGCCAGCGCGGGGCCTGGAAACACCATATATTTT

v_gene: TRBV12-3/TRBV12-4
abundance: NA
j_gene: TRBJ1-3
d_gene: NA
CDR3aa: CASSPIGDIYF
CDR3nt: TGTGCCAGCAGTCCGATCGGAGACATATATTTT

v_gene: TRBV7-9
abundance: NA
j_gene: TRBJ2-2
d_gene: TRBD1
CDR3aa: CASSLTDGQGNTGELFF
CDR3nt: TGTGCCAGCAGCTTGACCGACGGACAGGGGAACACCGGGGAGCTGTTTTTT

v_gene: TRBV29-1
abundance: NA
j_gene: TRBJ1-1
d_gene: NA
CDR3aa: CSVDRVGGYTEAFF
CDR3nt: TGCAGCGTTGACAGGGTAGGAGGGTACACTGAAGCTTTCTTT

v_gene: TRBV4-2
abundance: NA
j_gene: TRBJ2-7
d_gene: TRBD2
CDR3aa: CASSQEWASGGPGQYF
CDR3nt: TGTGCCAGCAGCCAAGAGTGGGCCAGCGGGGGCCCCGGGCAGTACTTC

v_gene: TRBV19
abundance: once
j_gene: TRBJ1-4
d_gene: NA
CDR3aa: CASSATALSNEKLFF
CDR3nt: TGTGCCAGTAGTGCTACAGCCCTGAGCAATGAAAAACTGTTTTTT

v_gene: TRBV3-1/TRBV3-2
abundance: NA
j_gene: TRBJ1-2
d_gene: TRBD1
CDR3aa: CASSQGGSGTGSYGYTF
CDR3nt: TGTGCCAGCAGCCAAGGGGGCTCGGGGACAGGATCTTATGGCTACACCTTC

v_gene: TRBV7-9
abundance: NA
j_gene: TRBJ2-1
d_gene: TRBD2
CDR3aa: CASSLREGEQFF
CDR3nt: TGTGCCAGCAGCTTAAGGGAGGGTGAGCAGTTCTTC

v_gene: TRBV7-2
abundance: NA
j_gene: TRBJ2-3
d_gene: TRBD2
CDR3aa: CASSFRAGAGDTQYF
CDR3nt: TGTGCCAGCAGCTTCAGAGCGGGGGCGGGAGATACGCAGTATTTT

v_gene: TRBV7-2
abundance: NA
j_gene: TRBJ2-2
d_gene: NA
CDR3aa: CASSLKGGGTGELFF
CDR3nt: TGTGCCAGCAGTCTAAAGGGGGGGGGCACCGGGGAGCTGTTTTTT

v_gene: TRBV12-5
abundance: NA
j_gene: TRBJ1-6
d_gene: NA
CDR3aa: CASAPTGGGNSPLHF
CDR3nt: TGTGCTAGTGCCCCTACCGGGGGGGGAAATTCACCCCTCCACTTT

v_gene: TRBV19
abundance: NA
j_gene: TRBJ2-5
d_gene: NA
CDR3aa: CASSRGRETQYF
CDR3nt: TGTGCCAGTAGTAGGGGTCGAGAGACCCAGTACTTC

v_gene: TRBV5-1
abundance: few
j_gene: TRBJ2-7
d_gene: NA
CDR3aa: CASSLGRRDTSYEQYF
CDR3nt: TGCGCCAGCAGCTTGGGGCGCCGTGACACCTCCTACGAGCAGTACTTC

v_gene: TRBV27
abundance: NA
j_gene: TRBJ2-1
d_gene: NA
CDR3aa: CASSQARGSYNEQFF
CDR3nt: TGTGCCAGCAGTCAGGCGAGGGGGTCCTACAATGAGCAGTTCTTC

v_gene: TRBV5-8
abundance: NA
j_gene: TRBJ1-2
d_gene: NA
CDR3aa: CASSWPDRPGYGYTF
CDR3nt: TGTGCCAGCAGCTGGCCTGACAGGCCGGGCTATGGCTACACCTTC